These 6 T cell receptor beta chains were sequenced from one sample in a study of T cell responses to AZD1222 COVID-19 vaccine. Sequenced by immunoSEQ multiplex PCR; TCRdb stores in-frame clones only, minus some. The table includes about 180,000 clones, over 85% detected once. The specimen comprised peripheral blood, sampled 28 days after the second dose of the MenACWY control vaccine. All receptors derive from an adult who received the MenACWY meningococcal vaccine as a control.

J is TRBJ1-1 and V is TRBV6-5, with unresolved D. The CDR3 spans 15 residues. V dropped 6 bases and J dropped 0 bases, with 14 bases sitting between them. Germline lookup yields CDR1 MNHEY and CDR2 SVGAGI. CDR3 loop: CASSPRGIMNTEAFF. The CDR3 nucleotides read TGTGCCAGCAGCCCCCGGGGTATCATGAACACTGAAGCTTTCTTT.

The chain combines TRBV28 with TRBJ1-3, with 9 bases matching TRBD1. CDR1 is MDHEN and CDR2 is SYDVKM in the germline V gene. The CDR3 runs to 13 residues. Trimming took 7 bases from V and 8 from J; bases not matched to a gene: 6. Written as DNA, the CDR3 is TGTGCCAGCACCGGGACAGGGATACACACCATATATTTT. Its protein is CASTGTGIHTIYF.

The chain recombines TRBV28 with TRBJ1-5; possibly TRBD1 for D (6 bases). CDR3 size: 16 residues. V was shortened by 6 bases and J by 1 base, with 16 bases between the two germline ends. Looked up from germline, CDR1 is MDHEN and CDR2 is SYDVKM. The CDR3 region has the DNA TGTGCCAGCAGCTCCCAGGGGACTTCGAGCAATCAGCCCCAGCATTTT. It codes for CASSSQGTSSNQPQHF. Full variable domain (remainder filled in from reference TRBV28 and TRBJ1-5): DVKVTQSSRYLVKRTGEKVFLECVQDMDHENMFWYRQDPGLGLRLIYFSYDVKMKEKGDIPEGYSVSREKKERFSLILESASTNQTSMYLCASSSQGTSSNQPQHFGDGTRLSIL.

The chain recombines TRBV7-9 with TRBJ1-4; D is perhaps TRBD1 (6 bases). The CDR3 is 15 residues long. CDR1 is SEHNR and CDR2 is FQNEAQ in the germline V gene (reference sequence). V was shortened by 1 base and J by 4 bases, with 10 bases between the two germline ends. CDR3 nucleotide sequence: TGTGCCAGCAGCTTAGAGGGGGTGATTAATGAAAAACTGTTTTTT. This sequence encodes CASSLEGVINEKLFF. Full variable domain (rest looked up from reference TRBV7-9 and TRBJ1-4): DTGVSQNPRHKITKRGQNVTFRCDPISEHNRLYWYRQTLGQGPEFLTYFQNEAQLEKSRLLSDRFSAERPKGSFSTLEIQRTEQGDSAMYLCASSLEGVINEKLFFGSGTQLSVL.

This clone has more than one count but fewer than ten. The rearrangement uses TRBV7-2 and TRBJ1-6; no clear D gene. V was cut by 5 bases and J by 11 bases, with 16 bases left in between. Germline values: CDR1 SGHTA, CDR2 FQGNSA. This CDR3 spans 14 amino acids. The CDR3 region is CASSPQSRVTPLHF. The CDR3 nucleotides are TGTGCCAGCAGCCCCCAAAGTAGGGTGACACCCCTCCACTTT.

V is TRBV5-1 and J is TRBJ1-6; 9 nucleotides match TRBD1. The V and J ends lost 5 bases and 8 bases, in that order; junction bases with no gene match: 8. Germline CDR1 is SGHRS and CDR2 is YFSETQ. This CDR3 has 15 amino acids. CDR3 sequence: CASSWTGVGDSPLHF. CDR3 DNA sequence: TGCGCCAGCAGTTGGACAGGGGTGGGTGATTCACCCCTCCACTTT.